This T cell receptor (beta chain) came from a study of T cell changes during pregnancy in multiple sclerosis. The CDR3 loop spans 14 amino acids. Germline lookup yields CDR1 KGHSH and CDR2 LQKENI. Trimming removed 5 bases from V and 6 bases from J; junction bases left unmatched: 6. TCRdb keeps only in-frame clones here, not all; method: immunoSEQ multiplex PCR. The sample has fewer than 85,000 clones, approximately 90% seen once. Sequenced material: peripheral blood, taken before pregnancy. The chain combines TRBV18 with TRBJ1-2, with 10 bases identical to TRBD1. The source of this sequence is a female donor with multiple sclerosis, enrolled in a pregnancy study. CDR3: CASSTDRGQNGYTF. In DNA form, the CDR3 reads TGTGCCAGCTCAACAGACAGGGGGCAGAATGGCTACACCTTC.